This TCR beta chain was identified during a study of T cell responses to AZD1222 COVID-19 vaccine. Study outcomes and limitations: No repertoire was sampled before or during the peak T cell response, only after it. The span of vaccine-associated CD4 TCRs extended across spike, with dominance at 160-218 and 743-854.

For this clone: No antigen is known for it.

The CDR3 extends over 14 amino acids. In germline, CDR1 is MRHNA, CDR2 SNTAGT. V dropped 3 bases and J dropped 4 bases, with 9 bases sitting between them. The table came from immunoSEQ multiplex PCR; TCRdb's copy has only in-frame clones and leaves some out. Found here are roughly 100,000 clones, roughly 89% of them singletons; the top ten hold about 40%. The V and J genes are TRBV6-4 and TRBJ2-2; the D gene is possibly TRBD1 (5 bases). The TCR sequence derives from an adult who received the AZD1222 COVID-19 vaccine. This specimen was peripheral blood, taken 28 days after the second AZD1222 dose. The CDR3 is CASSEQGGTGELFF. CDR3 DNA: TGTGCCAGCAGTGAGCAGGGCGGCACCGGGGAGCTGTTTTTT.